Sequencing of this TCR beta chain was carried out in a study of T cell responses to AZD1222 COVID-19 vaccine. Study outcomes and limitations: Vaccine-associated CD4 TCRs ranged over spike, dominating at 160-218 and 743-854. Repertoire sampling happened only post peak T cell response.

CDR1 and CDR2 from the germline V gene are SSHAT and FNYEAQ (reference sequence). CDR3 size: 14 residues. Note on this clone: Its target is unknown. The junction departs from germline at one end; a sequencing error may be responsible.

The repertoire was sequenced with immunoSEQ multiplex PCR; TCRdb's copy has only in-frame clones and lacks some. The repertoire holds about 140,000 clones, with roughly 89% as singletons. The TCR sequence derives from an adult in good health. V is TRBV7-7 and J is TRBJ1-6, with 8 bases that match TRBD1. The sample in question was peripheral blood, obtained on day 0 of AZD1222 vaccination. Here the CDR3 reads CASSRDRGNSPLHF. Written as DNA, the CDR3 is TGTGCTAGCAGCCGAGACAGGGGTAATTCACCCCTCCACTTT.